Following are 16 T cell receptor beta chains from one sample sequenced in a study of sequential checkpoint blockade in melanoma. Treatment described: randomized to nivolumab then ipilimumab (arm A) or the reverse (arm B). Sequencing was performed with immunoSEQ multiplex PCR; in TCRdb, only in-frame clones are kept and a portion is missing. The sample includes some 11,000 clones, over 60% of them seen just once. Material: CD8+ T cells sorted from blood (inferred from file names), obtained from a patient given nivolumab and ipilimumab in sequence. These receptors came from a human donor with melanoma.

The V gene is TRBV6-1, the J gene TRBJ2-7, with TRBD2 identical over 10 bases. The germline CDR1 and CDR2 sequences are MNHNS and SASEGT. The CDR3 consists of 15 residues. V was pared by 6 bases and J by 0 bases, with 5 bases of the junction left unmatched. The CDR3 coding sequence is TGTGCCAGCAGGACTAGCGGGTGGAGCTCCTACGAGCAGTACTTC. It encodes CASRTSGWSSYEQYF.

V gene TRBV29-1 combines with J gene TRBJ2-7; perhaps TRBD2 as D (6 bases). The germline V gene encodes CDR1 SQVTM and CDR2 ANQGSEA. The CDR3 covers 12 residues. V lost 1 base and J lost 4, with 8 bases in between. CDR3 in DNA: TGCAGCGTTGAAGTTGGGAGGTACGAGCAGTACTTC. Translating gives CSVEVGRYEQYF.

This clone has only a few counts. The V call is TRBV28, the J call TRBJ2-7, with a possible D match to TRBD2 (6 bases). The CDR3 has 17 residues. V was cut by 3 bases and J by 0 bases, with 18 bases left in between. CDR1 and CDR2 (germline): MDHEN, SYDVKM. The CDR3 DNA sequence: TGTGCCAGCAGTTTGGCGGCTATAGCGGAATTCTCCTACGAGCAGTACTTC. This encodes CASSLAAIAEFSYEQYF.

The chain uses TRBV27 and TRBJ1-4; 7 bases fit TRBD1. Germline CDR1 MNHEY, CDR2 SMNVEV (reference sequence). The ends lost 2 bases at V and 4 bases at J; junction bases unmatched: 4. The CDR3 is 15 amino acids. CDR3 nucleotides: TGTGCCAGCAGTTTAGAAGACAGGGTTAATGAAAAACTGTTTTTT. Its protein is CASSLEDRVNEKLFF.

This chain links TRBV9 with TRBJ2-7; D is perhaps TRBD2 (5 bases). The germline V gene encodes CDR1 SGDLS and CDR2 YYNGEE. The ends were cut back, 0 bases at V and 0 bases at J, with 7 bases in the middle. The CDR3 has 14 residues. In DNA form, the CDR3 reads TGTGCCAGCAGCGTAGGAGGGAGCTCCTACGAGCAGTACTTC. Residues: CASSVGGSSYEQYF.

The V and J genes are TRBV7-8 and TRBJ2-1; 10 bases match TRBD2. CDR3 length: 17 residues. Losses at the gene ends were 2 bases for V and 2 bases for J; bases not matched to a gene: 6. The germline CDR1 and CDR2 sequences are SGHVS and FQNEAQ. For the CDR3, the DNA is TGTGCCAGCAGCTTAATCATTGGGACTAGCGCCTACAATGAGCAGTTCTTC. This sequence encodes CASSLIIGTSAYNEQFF.

This sequence joins TRBV27 and TRBJ1-2, with 9 bases matching TRBD1. CDR1 is MNHEY, CDR2 SMNVEV, per germline (reference sequence). J gave up 4 bases and V 6 bases, and 12 bases lay outside the gene matches. The CDR3 sequence is 16 residues long. The CDR3 region has the DNA TGTGCCAGCAGATCGTTAATGGGGACAGGGAGCTATGGCTACACCTTC. Translated: CASRSLMGTGSYGYTF.

The rearrangement links TRBV5-1 to TRBJ2-3; a possible D gene is TRBD2 (6 bases). Trimming cost V 3 bases and J 4 bases, with 9 bases left between them. This CDR3 is built from 13 residues. Per germline, CDR1 SGHRS and CDR2 YFSETQ. Here the CDR3 reads CASSWRDPDTQYF. In DNA form, the CDR3 reads TGCGCCAGCAGCTGGCGGGACCCAGATACGCAGTATTTT.

The count of this clone is one. The chain employs TRBV4-2 and TRBJ2-1; 9 nucleotides align to TRBD2. Trimming cost V 1 base and J 5 bases; bases outside gene matches: 3. Germline CDR1 LGHNA, CDR2 YNFKEQ. The CDR3 runs to 15 residues. This CDR3 reads CASSQASGGNNEQFF. DNA for the CDR3: TGTGCCAGCAGCCAAGCCAGCGGGGGGAACAATGAGCAGTTCTTC.

This clone was found once. In nucleotides, the CDR3 is TGTGCCAGCAGTCTGGACAGCTACGAGCAGTACTTC. It encodes CASSLDSYEQYF. This chain uses TRBV27 with TRBJ2-7; possibly TRBD1 for D (6 bases). V gave up 5 bases and J gave up 3 bases, with 8 bases separating them. Germline CDR1 reads MNHEY; CDR2 reads SMNVEV (reference sequence). There are 12 residues in the CDR3.

The CDR3 is CASSLGGSNTEAFF. As DNA, the CDR3 is TGTGCCAGCAGCTTAGGAGGCTCTAACACTGAAGCTTTCTTT. The chain uses TRBV7-6 and TRBJ1-1, with D unclear. Looked up from germline, CDR1 is SGHVS and CDR2 is FNYEAQ. V lost 1 base to trimming and J lost 2 bases, with 8 bases between them. The CDR3 consists of 14 residues.

This chain connects TRBV11-2 to TRBJ2-7; 9 bases fit TRBD1. CDR1 SGHAT and CDR2 FQNNGV come from the germline V gene. This CDR3 contains 13 residues. After removal of 5 bases from V and 5 bases from J, the junction contained 4 bases not matched to a gene. Written as DNA, the CDR3 is TGTGCCAGCAGCACGGGACAGGGAAACGAGCAGTACTTC. It yields the protein CASSTGQGNEQYF.

The CDR3 DNA reads as TGTGCCAGCAGCAAAAGCGGGGCCTCCTACGAGCAGTACTTC. Translated, it gives CASSKSGASYEQYF. The genes are TRBV9 and TRBJ2-7, with 7 bases aligning to TRBD2. In germline, CDR1 is SGDLS, CDR2 YYNGEE. This CDR3 comprises 14 residues. V gave up 4 bases and J gave up 0 bases; unmatched junction bases: 4. Full variable domain (missing parts from reference TRBV9 and TRBJ2-7): DSGVTQTPKHLITATGQRVTLRCSPRSGDLSVYWYQQSLDQGLQFLIQYYNGEERAKGNILERFSAQQFPDLHSELNLSSLELGDSALYFCASSKSGASYEQYFGPGTRLTVT.

The rearrangement joins TRBV9 to TRBJ1-6; D is perhaps TRBD1 (6 bases). CDR3 length equals 15 residues. With 3 bases removed from V and 8 bases from J, the gap between germline ends came to 15 bases. CDR1 and CDR2 from the germline V gene are SGDLS and YYNGEE. The CDR3 region is CASSAEGGGYSPLHF. CDR3 nucleotides: TGTGCCAGCAGCGCCGAGGGGGGGGGTTATTCACCCCTCCACTTT.

This clone was counted between two and nine times. The chain couples TRBV27 to TRBJ2-1; 12 nucleotides agree with TRBD2. The CDR3 is 17 residues long. Germline V gene sequence: CDR1 MNHEY, CDR2 SMNVEV (reference sequence). V lost 4 bases and J lost 4; bases outside the gene matches: 8. CDR3: CASSSEPGLAGYNEQFF. In DNA form, the CDR3 reads TGTGCCAGCAGTTCGGAACCGGGACTAGCGGGTTACAATGAGCAGTTCTTC.

The V and J genes are TRBV9 and TRBJ2-5; 7 nucleotides match TRBD2. V gave up 3 bases and J gave up 1 base; unmatched junction bases: 6. CDR3 length: 15 residues. The V gene's germline CDR1 is SGDLS and CDR2 YYNGEE. CDR3 in DNA: TGTGCCAGCAGCGGGGACCTAGCGGCCCAAGAGACCCAGTACTTC. It translates to CASSGDLAAQETQYF.